Listed here are 32 T cell receptor beta chains from one sample, sequenced in a study of spatial heterogeneity in lung cancer. TCRdb recomputed calls from the 5' RACE reads with MiXCR, one row per CDR3 protein. The sample has approximately 30,000 distinct CDR3 sequences, less than 11% seen once; the top ten hold about 30%. Time point given: blood at routine non-recurrence follow-up after resection. Source: PBMCs, taken at follow-up. The receptors originated from a female donor with early-stage non-small cell lung cancer.

This clonotype has a single count. Written as DNA, the CDR3 is TGTGCCAGCAGCCAAGATCCTAGCGGGGGATACGAGCAGTACTTC. Protein product: CASSQDPSGGYEQYF. The gene calls are TRBV4-2 and TRBJ2-7, with 10 nucleotides matching TRBD2. The V and J ends lost 0 bases and 4 bases, in that order; junction bases with no gene match: 3. The CDR3 runs 15 residues. CDR1 LGHNA and CDR2 YNFKEQ come from the germline V gene.

In the case of this clonotype: An end of the junction does not agree with germline; a read error may underlie this. The V gene is TRBV29-1, the J gene TRBJ2-7, with D unresolved. Germline V gives CDR1 SQVTM, CDR2 ANQGSEA. The CDR3 has 11 amino acids. CDR3 residues: CSVAHSDQQNF. Here the CDR3 DNA reads TGCAGCGTCGCTCACAGCGACCAGCAGAACTTC.

This clonotype has ten or more counts. The chain employs TRBV28 and TRBJ2-1; the D is unclear. This CDR3 has 12 amino acids. Germline-derived CDR1 and CDR2 are MDHEN and SYDVKM. Trimming removed 4 bases from V and 10 bases from J, with 11 bases in between. The CDR3 sequence is CASSYQLAEQFF. CDR3 nucleotide sequence: TGTGCCAGCAGTTACCAGCTGGCGGAGCAGTTCTTC.

This clonotype appeared many times. V is TRBV7-8 and J is TRBJ2-7; a weak D match, TRBD1 (5 bases). From germline, CDR1 is SGHVS and CDR2 FQNEAQ. V was cut by 5 bases and J by 2 bases, with 10 bases left in between. The CDR3 has 13 residues. The CDR3 DNA reads TGTGCCAGCAGCACAGACAGAACCTACGAGCAGTACTTC. As protein: CASSTDRTYEQYF.

This clonotype appeared many times. This chain links TRBV4-3 with TRBJ1-1; no definite D call. V lost 0 bases and J 0 bases, leaving 2 bases between the germline ends. This CDR3 contains 13 residues. Per the germline V gene, CDR1 is LGHNA and CDR2 is YSLEER. CDR3 sequence (DNA): TGCGCCAGCAGCCAAGAAGTGAACACTGAAGCTTTCTTT. As protein: CASSQEVNTEAFF.

This clonotype has just a few counts. This sequence joins TRBV5-1 and TRBJ1-1, with D possibly TRBD1 on 5 matching bases. Germline values: CDR1 SGHRS, CDR2 YFSETQ. This CDR3 has 15 residues. V shed 2 bases and J shed 1 base, with 12 bases lying between them. CDR3 sequence reads: CASSFIMGPNTEAFF. As DNA, the CDR3 is TGCGCCAGCAGCTTTATTATGGGACCGAACACTGAAGCTTTCTTT.

This clonotype was found many times. The rearrangement links TRBV6-1 to TRBJ2-3; D not certain. CDR1 is MNHNS and CDR2 is SASEGT in the germline V gene. With 4 bases removed from V and 4 bases from J, the gap between germline ends came to 15 bases. The CDR3 runs 15 residues. The CDR3 sequence is CASSGLMSLPDTQYF. The DNA for the CDR3 is TGTGCCAGCAGTGGGCTCATGTCTCTCCCAGATACGCAGTATTTT.

A few counts support this clonotype. V gene TRBV5-1 combines with J gene TRBJ1-1; 9 positions agree with TRBD1. J lost 0 bases, V lost 4 bases, and 4 bases had no gene match. The length of the CDR3 is 15 residues. Germline V gene sequence: CDR1 SGHRS, CDR2 YFSETQ. CDR3 region: CASSEGQGLNTEAFF. DNA for the CDR3: TGCGCCAGCAGCGAGGGACAGGGTTTGAACACTGAAGCTTTCTTT.

This CDR3 reads CASSSRAGAGNEQYF. Here the CDR3 DNA reads TGTGCCAGCAGCTCAAGAGCGGGGGCGGGGAACGAGCAGTACTTC. The chain links TRBV4-2 to TRBJ2-7, with 8 positions matching TRBD2. The CDR3 sequence is 15 residues long. CDR1 and CDR2 from the germline V gene are LGHNA and YNFKEQ. With V trimmed by 5 bases and J by 5 bases, 11 bases remained unmatched.

In this sample, this clonotype turned up many times. The rearrangement joins TRBV6-2 or TRBV6-3 to TRBJ2-5, with 10 bases fitting TRBD2. CDR1 is MNHEY and CDR2 is SVGEGT in the germline V gene. Trimming at V came to 4 bases and at J to 3 bases, leaving 11 bases not matched to a gene. The CDR3 sequence is 17 residues long. The CDR3 nucleotides read TGTGCCAGCAGTTCACCGGGACTAGCGACCGCAAAAGAGACCCAGTACTTC. This sequence encodes CASSSPGLATAKETQYF.

This clonotype came up many times. The chain employs TRBV5-1 and TRBJ2-2, with D maybe TRBD2 (5 bases). This CDR3 is 15 amino acids long. Trimming removed 0 bases at V and 7 bases at J, with 13 bases between. Germline lookup yields CDR1 SGHRS and CDR2 YFSETQ. Here the CDR3 reads CASSLDGNPSGELFF. For the CDR3, the DNA is TGCGCCAGCAGCTTGGACGGGAACCCGAGCGGGGAGCTGTTTTTT.

The chain joins TRBV19 to TRBJ2-3; D is unresolved. Between the trimmed V and J ends, which lost 6 bases and 2 bases, there was a span of 18 bases. The CDR3 length is 16 residues. The germline V gene encodes CDR1 LNHDA and CDR2 SQIVND (reference sequence). Written as DNA, the CDR3 is TGTGCCAGTAGGGGCTGGCAGGACCTGTCCACAGATACGCAGTATTTT. It codes for CASRGWQDLSTDTQYF.

The J gene is TRBJ2-7, the V gene TRBV6-6, with 12 bases identical to TRBD2. There are 16 residues in the CDR3. Trimming at V came to 2 bases and at J to 2 bases, leaving 4 bases not matched to a gene. Germline CDR1 reads MNHNY; CDR2 reads SVGAGI (reference sequence). The DNA of the CDR3 is TGTGCCAGCAGTTACGGGCTAGCGGGGGGGCCCTACGAGCAGTACTTC. It yields the protein CASSYGLAGGPYEQYF.

This clonotype came up a few times. The gene calls are TRBV12-3 or TRBV12-4 and TRBJ2-3, with 9 bases lining up with TRBD2. The CDR3 contains 16 residues. Trimming at V came to 3 bases and at J to 0 bases, leaving 4 bases not matched to a gene. CDR3 residues: CASSFSGTSSTDTQYF. In nucleotides, the CDR3 is TGTGCCAGCAGTTTTTCTGGGACTAGCAGCACAGATACGCAGTATTTT.

This clonotype was seen ten or more times. The rearrangement uses TRBV6-2 or TRBV6-3 and TRBJ2-7, with D perhaps assigned TRBD1 or TRBD2 (5 bases each). V was cut by 5 bases and J by 2 bases, with 28 bases left in between. The CDR3 is 19 residues long. The germline V gene encodes CDR1 MNHEY and CDR2 SVGEGT. In nucleotides, the CDR3 is TGTGCCAGCAGTCCGGGACCCCACGAAATAGCCCTCACTCCCTACGAGCAGTACTTC. This sequence encodes CASSPGPHEIALTPYEQYF.

This rearrangement joins TRBV29-1 to TRBJ1-2; possibly TRBD1 for D (6 bases). The germline CDR1 and CDR2 sequences are SQVTM and ANQGSEA. Trimming pared 0 bases from V and 7 bases from J, leaving 12 bases between. CDR3 length: 13 amino acids. This CDR3 reads CSVEEQGTSGYTF. The CDR3 nucleotides are TGCAGCGTTGAAGAACAGGGAACGAGTGGCTACACCTTC. The complete variable domain, with remaining parts taken from reference TRBV29-1 and TRBJ1-2, reads SAVISQKPSRDICQRGTSLTIQCQVDSQVTMMFWYRQQPGQSLTLIATANQGSEATYESGFVIDKFPISRPNLTFSTLTVSNMSPEDSSIYLCSVEEQGTSGYTFGSGTRLTVV.

At least ten counts were recorded for this clonotype. The chain employs TRBV11-2 and TRBJ1-1, with TRBD1 identical over 7 bases. CDR3 length: 15 amino acids. CDR1 SGHAT and CDR2 FQNNGV come from the germline V gene. V dropped 5 bases and J dropped 1; count of bases not matched to a gene: 7. CDR3: CASSAGQFTNTEAFF. The CDR3 DNA reads TGTGCCAGCAGCGCGGGACAGTTCACGAACACTGAAGCTTTCTTT.

This clonotype appeared a few times. This chain uses TRBV19 with TRBJ2-5; D unclear. The V end was cut by 3 bases, the J end by 5 bases, with 13 bases between. Germline loops: CDR1 LNHDA, CDR2 SQIVND (reference sequence). This CDR3 region has 14 residues. The CDR3 spells CASSIQVPGETQYF. CDR3 bases: TGTGCCAGTAGTATCCAGGTCCCTGGGGAGACCCAGTACTTC.

This clonotype has only a few counts. The chain uses TRBV20-1 and TRBJ2-7; perhaps D is TRBD1 or TRBD2 (5 bases each). CDR3 size: 13 residues. Germline V CDR1 and CDR2: DFQATT, SNEGSKA (reference sequence). V was cut by 7 bases and J by 0 bases, with 13 bases left in between. CDR3 sequence reads: CSVPGPSSYEQYF. CDR3 DNA sequence: TGCAGTGTTCCGGGGCCGAGCTCCTACGAGCAGTACTTC.

The rearrangement joins TRBV2 to TRBJ2-3, with TRBD1 identical over 10 bases. The CDR3 consists of 14 residues. Per the germline V gene, CDR1 is SNHLY and CDR2 is FYNNEI. CDR3 loop: CVTLTGGWTDTQYF. The CDR3 DNA sequence: TGTGTCACCTTGACAGGGGGCTGGACAGATACGCAGTATTTT.

Of note for this clonotype: Just one base apart from a much larger clone, this may be a read error. The chain is built from TRBV7-2 and TRBJ1-1, with a possible D match to TRBD1 (5 bases). Germline CDR1 and CDR2: SGHTA and FQGNSA. The CDR3 consists of 13 residues. Trimming took 7 bases from V and 7 from J, leaving 16 bases between them. The chain's CDR3 is CASNRQTDDEAFF. The DNA of the CDR3 is TGTGCCAGCAACCGACAGACAGATGATGAAGCTTTCTTT.

This clonotype was seen at least ten times. The rearrangement links TRBV9 to TRBJ2-7; 8 nucleotides align to TRBD2. CDR1 is SGDLS, CDR2 YYNGEE, per germline. The ends lost 2 bases at V and 0 bases at J; junction bases unmatched: 4. The CDR3 runs to 15 residues. The CDR3 sequence: CASSVGSGASYEQYF. In DNA, the CDR3 is TGTGCCAGCAGCGTTGGTAGCGGGGCCTCCTACGAGCAGTACTTC.

This clonotype appeared many times. V usage is TRBV2 and J usage is TRBJ2-3, with a weak D call TRBD2 (5 bases). The V and J ends lost 8 bases and 1 base respectively, with 7 bases between them. The CDR3 is 12 residues long. Germline V CDR1 and CDR2: SNHLY, FYNNEI. CDR3 nucleotide sequence: TGTGCCAGCGAGGGCCGCACAGATACGCAGTATTTT. It encodes CASEGRTDTQYF.

This clonotype was found a few times. The chain carries TRBV14 and TRBJ2-3, with 15 bases fitting TRBD2. J lost 5 bases, V lost 4 bases, and 7 bases had no gene match. Germline V CDR1 and CDR2: SGHDN, FVKESK. The CDR3 contains 17 residues. The CDR3 DNA reads as TGTGCCAGCAGCCGATACGGGACTAGCGGGGGGAAAGATACGCAGTATTTT. Translated, it gives CASSRYGTSGGKDTQYF.

The chain combines TRBV20-1 with TRBJ2-7; D not resolved. Germline assignment: CDR1 DFQATT and CDR2 SNEGSKA (reference sequence). V shed 3 bases and J shed 3 bases, with 15 bases lying between them. The CDR3 is made up of 14 amino acids. The CDR3 is CSASPSRMNYEQYF. CDR3 sequence (DNA): TGCAGTGCTAGTCCGTCGCGGATGAACTACGAGCAGTACTTC.

The chain couples TRBV20-1 to TRBJ2-3, with 13 bases aligning to TRBD2. J was trimmed by 4 bases and V by 4 bases; bases with no gene match: 5. The CDR3 is made up of 15 amino acids. CDR1 is DFQATT, CDR2 SNEGSKA, per germline (reference sequence). CDR3 coding DNA: TGCAGTGCTAAGGGACTAGCGGGGTTGTCAGATACGCAGTATTTT. Protein product: CSAKGLAGLSDTQYF.

This clonotype showed up many times. This chain joins TRBV5-1 and TRBJ2-7; possibly TRBD2 for D (5 bases). This CDR3 spans 11 amino acids. Germline values: CDR1 SGHRS, CDR2 YFSETQ. Trimming cost V 5 bases and J 6 bases, with 9 bases left between them. The CDR3 DNA is TGCGCCAGCAGAATCCGGGGCGAGCAGTACTTC. Amino acids: CASRIRGEQYF.

The V and J genes are TRBV20-1 and TRBJ1-2; no definite D call. Germline loops: CDR1 DFQATT, CDR2 SNEGSKA (reference sequence). V was cut by 0 bases and J by 0 bases, with 8 bases left in between. CDR3 length equals 14 residues. CDR3 sequence (DNA): TGCAGTGCTAGAGATCAAGCCGCTAACTATGGCTACACCTTC. Protein product: CSARDQAANYGYTF.

Ten or more counts support this clonotype. The gene calls are TRBV6-2 or TRBV6-3 and TRBJ2-7; TRBD1 agrees at 9 bases. The CDR3 is made up of 15 amino acids. The V gene end was trimmed by 5 bases and the J gene end by 3 bases; junction bases not matched to a gene: 8. Germline values: CDR1 MNHEY, CDR2 SVGEGT. The CDR3 loop reads CASSEGQGRGYEQYF. The CDR3 nucleotides are TGTGCCAGCAGTGAGGGACAGGGCCGAGGCTACGAGCAGTACTTC.

This clonotype was found many times. This chain connects TRBV24-1 to TRBJ2-5; D may be TRBD1 (5 bases). This CDR3 contains 16 residues. Trimming shortened V by 0 bases and J by 2 bases, and 12 bases separated the two germline ends. Germline CDR1 is KGHDR and CDR2 is SFDVKD. This CDR3 is CATSDLAREGQETQYF. The CDR3 bases are TGTGCCACCAGTGATTTGGCCAGGGAAGGGCAAGAGACCCAGTACTTC.

The chain is built from TRBV5-1 and TRBJ2-1; D may be TRBD2 (5 bases). Germline CDR1 and CDR2: SGHRS and YFSETQ. Trimming pared 0 bases from V and 1 base from J, leaving 14 bases between. The CDR3 totals 17 residues. The DNA of the CDR3 is TGCGCCAGCAGCTTGGACCCTAGCATTTGGTCCTACAATGAGCAGTTCTTC. It is translated as CASSLDPSIWSYNEQFF.

The sample holds a few counts of this clonotype. The rearrangement uses TRBV7-6 and TRBJ2-7; no definite D call. The CDR3 consists of 15 residues. Germline values: CDR1 SGHVS, CDR2 FNYEAQ. V was trimmed by 0 bases and J by 2 bases, leaving 11 bases between them. The CDR3 DNA follows: TGTGCCAGCAGCTTAGCCCCCCAGGATGCCTACGAGCAGTACTTC. It encodes CASSLAPQDAYEQYF.